This section outlines one T cell receptor (beta chain) sequence together with its context. Its specificity is unknown. This record belongs to a study of T cell responses to AZD1222 COVID-19 vaccine. Study-wide results and caveats: There were mostly white British donors and more females than males, and clonal diversity was possibly underestimated.

Method: immunoSEQ multiplex PCR; TCRdb's copy keeps in-frame clones and lacks some. The sample yields approximately 89,000 clones, 90% seen once. CDR3 size: 13 residues. This clonotype was sampled from an adult who received the AZD1222 COVID-19 vaccine. The input for sequencing was peripheral blood, taken 28 days after the second AZD1222 dose. V usage is TRBV7-5 and J usage is TRBJ2-5; no DNA check was done on the table's D call, TRBD1. TRBV7-5 has pseudogene status. The CDR3 protein is CARSFTGQETQYF. The CDR3 bases are TGTGCCAGAAGCTTTACAGGCCAAGAGACCCAGTACTTC.